A selection of T cell receptor beta chains follows, all from one sample in a study of identical twins. TCRdb processed the 5' RACE reads anew with MiXCR; each CDR3 protein has one entry. The sample includes hundreds of thousands of distinct CDR3 sequences, 20% to 25% of them seen just once. This sample also appeared in a second study, on yellow fever vaccine responses in identical twins.

Material: CD4+ T cells sorted from blood. The receptors were sampled from a woman aged 18 to 35 in good health. The CDR3 runs from the conserved cysteine through the conserved F or W. Fields, in order: V gene, clone size, D gene, J gene, CDR3 DNA, CDR3 protein. D genes are given only for firm matches. Only some rows state a clone size, as once, few, many or a class for expanded clones.

TRBV11-2	.	TRBD2	TRBJ2-1	TGTGCCAGCAGCTTAGGGCTAGCGGCTGAGCAGTTCTTC	CASSLGLAAEQFF
TRBV20-1	.	.	TRBJ2-5	TGCAGTGCTCCGATGGTGGGGGGACCCCAAGAGACCCAGTACTTC	CSAPMVGGPQETQYF
TRBV5-1	few	.	TRBJ2-1	TGCGCCAGCAGCTTTAGTCAGGGGAGTAATGAGCAGTTCTTC	CASSFSQGSNEQFF
TRBV5-1	.	TRBD1	TRBJ2-7	TGCGCCAGCAGCCCTGTGGGACAGAGCTCCTACGAGCAGTACTTC	CASSPVGQSSYEQYF
TRBV29-1	few	.	TRBJ1-1	TGCAGCGGGGGAATCGGTAGGGGAAACACTGAAGCTTTCTTT	CSGGIGRGNTEAFF
TRBV3-1	.	TRBD1	TRBJ1-3	TGTGCCAGCAGCCAACCGACAGGGCTCTCTGGAAACACCATATATTTT	CASSQPTGLSGNTIYF
TRBV20-1	.	.	TRBJ2-1	TGCAGTGATTCTGGGTCAGGGGAATCCAATGAGCAGTTCTTC	CSDSGSGESNEQFF
TRBV7-6	few	.	TRBJ2-1	TGTGCCAGCAGCCCACCCGGGACAAATTACAATGAGCAGTTCTTC	CASSPPGTNYNEQFF
TRBV20-1	.	TRBD1	TRBJ2-5	TGCAGTGCTAGAGGTCCGGGACAGGGAATAGAGACCCAGTACTTC	CSARGPGQGIETQYF
TRBV7-9	.	.	TRBJ1-5	TGTGCCAGCACAGGGGTGGGGAGCAATCAGCCCCAGCATTTT	CASTGVGSNQPQHF
TRBV27	few	.	TRBJ2-2	TGTGCCAGCAGTCACTACAAGATCGGGGAGCTGTTTTTT	CASSHYKIGELFF
TRBV14	.	TRBD2	TRBJ2-1	TGTGCCAGCAGCCCTAGGACTAGCGGGATATCCTACAATGAGCAGTTCTTC	CASSPRTSGISYNEQFF
TRBV20-1	.	TRBD1	TRBJ2-3	TGCAGTTCTAGGGGGCTGTATCGTTTCACAGATACGCAGTATTTT	CSSRGLYRFTDTQYF
TRBV6-5	few	.	TRBJ1-6	TGTGCCAGCAGTTACTCGTTCTTAGGAAATTCACCCCTCCACTTT	CASSYSFLGNSPLHF
TRBV5-4	few	TRBD1	TRBJ2-2	TGTGCCAGCAGCTTAGGCCAAACCGGGACAGGGCCCAGGTTCGCGAACACCGGGGAGCTGTTTTTT	CASSLGQTGTGPRFANTGELFF
TRBV4-1	.	TRBD2	TRBJ2-3	TGCGCCAGCAGATTGACTAGCGCGATAGATACGCAGTATTTT	CASRLTSAIDTQYF
TRBV7-6	.	.	TRBJ2-3	TGTGCCAGCAGCTTATTAGCGAACACAGATACGCAGTATTTT	CASSLLANTDTQYF
TRBV20-1	few	.	TRBJ2-3	TGCAGTGCTAGGCCGAGGGGATACTCCACAGATACGCAGTATTTT	CSARPRGYSTDTQYF